The 3 T cell receptor beta chains listed next were all sequenced from one sample in a study of shared clonotypes between healthy human individuals. Naive CD8 cells lacked CD45RO and underwent positive selection for CCR7, leaving out terminally differentiated effector memory CD45RA+ cells. The protocol was immunoSEQ multiplex PCR, while the TCRdb copy is restricted to in-frame clones and leaves out a portion. The table lists over 2,000,000 clones, just over 90% of them singletons. The sequenced material came from naive CD8+ T cells from PBMCs. These receptors all stem from a man aged 18 to 30 in good health. Some clones in this sample may be carry-over from other donors' samples.

This clone showed up just once. V gene TRBV13 combines with J gene TRBJ1-2; 8 bases are shared with TRBD1. The germline V gene encodes CDR1 PRHDT and CDR2 FYEKMQ (reference sequence). The CDR3 runs 15 residues. The trim removed 0 bases at V and 6 bases at J, leaving 6 bases unmatched. For the CDR3, the DNA is TGTGCCAGCAGCTTAGGGACAGGGGTTAATAATGGCTACACCTTC. As protein: CASSLGTGVNNGYTF.

The rearrangement uses TRBV21-1 and TRBJ2-3. TRBV21-1 has pseudogene status. The CDR3 is 15 amino acids. The CDR3 loop is CASSKEENRGDTQYF. The CDR3 DNA is TGTGCCAGCAGCAAAGAAGAAAATCGTGGAGATACGCAGTATTTT.

The chain combines TRBV15 with TRBJ2-4; D tentatively fits TRBD1 or TRBD2 (6 bases each). Germline V lookup: CDR1 LNHNV, CDR2 YYDKDF (reference sequence). V gave up 4 bases and J gave up 6 bases, with 16 bases separating them. The CDR3 is 15 amino acids. The DNA for the CDR3 is TGTGCCACCAGCAAGGGGGGCGTATATGGAAACATTCAGTACTTC. The encoded protein is CATSKGGVYGNIQYF.